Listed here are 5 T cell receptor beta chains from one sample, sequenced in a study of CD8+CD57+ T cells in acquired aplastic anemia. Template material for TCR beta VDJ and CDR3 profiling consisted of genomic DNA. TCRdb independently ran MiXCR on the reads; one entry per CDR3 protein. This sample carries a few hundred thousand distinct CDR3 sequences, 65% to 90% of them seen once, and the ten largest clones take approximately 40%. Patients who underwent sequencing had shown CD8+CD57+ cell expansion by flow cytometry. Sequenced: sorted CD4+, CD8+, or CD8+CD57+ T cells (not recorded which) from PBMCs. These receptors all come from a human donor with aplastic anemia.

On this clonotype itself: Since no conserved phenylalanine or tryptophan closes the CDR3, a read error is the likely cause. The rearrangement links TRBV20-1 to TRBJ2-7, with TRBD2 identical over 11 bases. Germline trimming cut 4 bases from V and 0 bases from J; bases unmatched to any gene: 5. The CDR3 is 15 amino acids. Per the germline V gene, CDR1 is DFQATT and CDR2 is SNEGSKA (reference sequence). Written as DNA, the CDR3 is TGCAGTGCTAATCCTCTAGCGGGGGGCTCCTACGAGCAGTACTGC. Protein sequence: CSANPLAGGSYEQYC.

The CDR3 DNA sequence: TGTGCCAGCAGCACTGGGGGTCGCAATCAGCCCCAGTACTTC. This codes for CASSTGGRNQPQYF. The chain is built from TRBV7-9 and TRBJ2-5; D assignment may be TRBD1 or TRBD2 (5 bases each). The CDR3 totals 14 residues. Germline assignment: CDR1 SEHNR and CDR2 FQNEAQ (reference sequence). The V end was cut by 5 bases, the J end by 9 bases, with 19 bases between.

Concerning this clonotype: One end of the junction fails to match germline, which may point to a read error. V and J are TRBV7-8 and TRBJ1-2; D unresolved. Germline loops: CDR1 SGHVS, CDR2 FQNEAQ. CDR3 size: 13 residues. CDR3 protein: CASSQGLAPDYKF. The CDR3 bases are TGCGCCAGCAGCCAAGGCCTAGCACCCGACTACAAGTTC. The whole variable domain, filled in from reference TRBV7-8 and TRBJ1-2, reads GAGVSQSPRYKVAKRGQDVALRCDPISGHVSLFWYQQALGQGPEFLTYFQNEAQLDKSGLPSDRFFAERPEGSVSTLKIQRTQQEDSAVYLCASSQGLAPDYKFGSGTRLTVV.

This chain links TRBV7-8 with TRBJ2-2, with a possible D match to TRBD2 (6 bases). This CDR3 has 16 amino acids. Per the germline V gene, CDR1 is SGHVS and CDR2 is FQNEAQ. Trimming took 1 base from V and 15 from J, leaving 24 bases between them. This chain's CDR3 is CASSLGGGPDTQYLFF. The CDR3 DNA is TGTGCCAGCAGCTTAGGGGGAGGTCCCGATACGCAGTATTTGTTTTTT. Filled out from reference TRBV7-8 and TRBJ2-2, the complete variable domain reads GAGVSQSPRYKVAKRGQDVALRCDPISGHVSLFWYQQALGQGPEFLTYFQNEAQLDKSGLPSDRFFAERPEGSVSTLKIQRTQQEDSAVYLCASSLGGGPDTQYLFFGEGSRLTVL.

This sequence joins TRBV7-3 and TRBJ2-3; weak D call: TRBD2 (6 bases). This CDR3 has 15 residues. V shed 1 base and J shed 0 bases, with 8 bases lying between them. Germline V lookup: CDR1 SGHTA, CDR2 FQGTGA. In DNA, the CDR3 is TGTGCCAGCAGCTTAAAAGGGACTAGCACAGATACGCAGTATTTT. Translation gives CASSLKGTSTDTQYF.